This T cell receptor (beta chain) was identified in a study of radiation and T cells in renal cell carcinoma (dated by TCRdb to 2020 to 2021). Notes on the research overall: The samples were obtained from a clinical trial, where primary renal cell carcinomas were treated with 15 Gy stereotactic body radiation therapy and then removed by nephrectomy 4 weeks afterward. TCR beta sequencing covered some 55 samples in total, comprising around 26 tumors and around 27 peripheral blood samples. Across all 50 or so samples, several million unique CDR3 nucleotide sequences encoding about 2.7 million unique CDR3 amino acid sequences were identified.

Following the manufacturer's recommendations, the immunoSEQ kit was used to generate TCR beta libraries from genomic DNA. To prepare libraries, a first multiplex PCR with proprietary primers was run, followed by a second PCR that added unique barcodes, and a bead cleanup was done after each round. Each sample batch included a kit-provided positive control reaction and a negative control reaction. The final libraries underwent checking on an Agilent 4200 TapeStation D1000 ScreenTape, volumetric pooling, and quantification by qPCR. An Illumina NextSeq500 fitted with a MidOutput 150-cycle cartridge performed the sequencing, running 156 Read1 cycles and 15 Index1 cycles with the kit's custom primers. The pooled library was loaded at roughly 1 pM with roughly 19% PhiX control spiked in. The authors processed their data as follows. Vendor-processed data were analyzed in R, and a clonotype was defined as all T cells sharing the same CDR3 nucleotide sequence. For clone abundance analyses, frequencies were normalized to the 10,000 most abundant clones per sample. Public T cell clones, averaging fewer than five per sample, were removed before analysis. An abundance difference of at least 32-fold between compartments was the criterion for calling clonotypes tumor-enriched or baseline blood-enriched. Clonotypes expanded or contracted between blood time points were identified with a beta-binomial differential abundance model. Tumor-blood repertoire similarity was measured with the Baroni-Urbani and Buser coefficient, and group comparisons used two-tailed Wilcoxon tests in R. TCRdb provides this immuneACCESS table in a form limited to in-frame rearrangements. Some clones are lacking; in checked studies, under half of them reflect an unresolved V gene, and why the rest are absent is not known. That table supplies the V and J calls and clone size; D and trimming were determined from the DNA. The table for this sample lists 150,000 to 180,000 clones; approximately 88% of them were counted only once. The top ten hold 13% of the sample.

The sample's time point label is to be understood as: blood 2 weeks post-SBRT. The treatment or condition tag for this specimen amounts to: 15 Gy SBRT to primary tumor, nephrectomy 4 weeks later. To follow tumor-enriched clonotypes, serial peripheral blood was collected from radiation-treated patients at baseline and at 2 weeks and 4 weeks after SBRT. All patients had renal cell carcinoma with clear cell pathology. Genomic DNA for TCR sequencing was prepared using the QIAamp DNA Blood Mini Kit (Qiagen). Only samples passing all quality control checks were included in the analyses. Results the study describes overall, beyond this receptor: An increase in top tumor clonotypes in blood was observed from baseline to 2 weeks post-radiation, followed by contraction by 4 weeks, which was taken to suggest transient expansion of tumor-resident clones. The single-armed trial design could not address effects of radiation dose or scheduling on the TCR repertoire. Tracking of blood repertoire dynamics stopped at less than five weeks after treatment, with no follow-up past that point. Because pretreatment tumor biopsies were not available, the baseline intratumoral presence of clonotypes could not be determined.

Relative to germline, V is 2 bases shorter and J is 0 bases shorter, with 7 bases between their ends. Reading the germline V gene gives CDR1 ENHRY and CDR2 SYGVKD. There are 14 amino acids in the CDR3, from cysteine to phenylalanine inclusive. CDR3 DNA is the only sequence kept; it has 42 bases, read in frame from the first base. As to this clone: Its specific antigen is unknown. No base qualities exist here, and no much larger clone lies one base off it.

The sequence is built from TRBV10-3 and TRBJ1-2, and perhaps TRBD1 as D gene, on 6 matching bases. The clonotype was recovered from a woman aged 45-65 years with renal cell carcinoma. This specimen was blood, taken from a patient whose treatment included radiotherapy and nephrectomy. At the DNA level, the sequence is TGTGCCATCAGTGAGGAGGGGGCTAACTATGGCTACACCTTC. This codes for CAISEEGANYGYTF.